This passage covers 15 T cell receptor beta chains from one sample sequenced in a study of shared clonotypes between healthy human individuals. Assay: immunoSEQ multiplex PCR; the TCRdb copy retains only in-frame clones and omits some. The sample lists roughly 2.6 million clones; around nine tenths were seen once. The sequenced material came from naive CD4+ T cells sorted from blood. Specified subset: CD45RA+ positively selected. The receptor source for this set is a man between 18 and 35 years old in good health.

The CDR3 DNA sequence: TGCAGCGTAGGGACAGGATATCAAGAGACCCAGTACTTC. It is translated as CSVGTGYQETQYF. The V gene is TRBV29-1, the J gene TRBJ2-5, with 8 bases matching TRBD1. The CDR3 extends over 13 amino acids. From germline, CDR1 is SQVTM and CDR2 ANQGSEA. The trim removed 6 bases at V and 2 bases at J, leaving 5 bases unmatched.

The gene calls are TRBV5-4 and TRBJ1-4; D unresolved. The length of the CDR3 is 13 residues. The germline gives CDR1 SGHNT, CDR2 YYREEE (reference sequence). Trimming removed 1 base at V and 8 bases at J, with 9 bases between. In DNA form, the CDR3 reads TGTGCCAGCAGCTTGTATGACAAGGAAAAACTGTTTTTT. Amino acid sequence: CASSLYDKEKLFF.

V is TRBV30 and J is TRBJ1-2; 10 bases are shared with TRBD1. V lost 5 bases to trimming and J lost 8 bases; unmatched junction nucleotides: 8. The CDR3 totals 13 residues. Germline V gene sequence: CDR1 GTSNPN, CDR2 SVGIG (reference sequence). The CDR3 here is CAWGDRGMVGYTF. The CDR3 region has the DNA TGTGCCTGGGGGGACAGGGGTATGGTGGGCTACACCTTC. The variable domain in full, with the rest retrieved from reference TRBV30 and TRBJ1-2, is SQTIHQWPATLVQPVGSPLSLECTVEGTSNPNLYWYRQAAGRGLQLLFYSVGIGQISSEVPQNLSASRPQDRQFILSSKKLLLSDSGFYLCAWGDRGMVGYTFGSGTRLTVV.

The chain carries TRBV5-1 and TRBJ2-7, with D perhaps assigned TRBD1 or TRBD2 (7 bases each). Germline CDR1 and CDR2: SGHRS and YFSETQ. Trimming took 4 bases from V and 3 from J, leaving 17 bases between them. The CDR3 consists of 15 residues. The CDR3 region is CASSPRGGQNYEQYF. The CDR3 DNA reads as TGCGCCAGCAGCCCCAGGGGGGGACAGAACTACGAGCAGTACTTC.

The chain carries TRBV7-2 and TRBJ1-2, with unresolved D. Trimming took 4 bases from V and 2 from J, leaving 17 bases between them. Germline CDR1 SGHTA, CDR2 FQGNSA. CDR3 size: 16 residues. The DNA of the CDR3 is TGTGCCAGCAGCTCCGGACTGCAGACCATAAACTATGGCTACACCTTC. It yields the protein CASSSGLQTINYGYTF.

The count of this clone is one. The rearrangement joins TRBV30 to TRBJ1-1; perhaps TRBD1 as D (5 bases). The CDR3 length is 14 residues. Trimming shortened V by 4 bases and J by 8 bases, and 20 bases separated the two germline ends. CDR1 and CDR2 (germline): GTSNPN, SVGIG (reference sequence). In nucleotides, the CDR3 is TGTGCCTGGATAACGGGACGGCCGATCATGGAAGCTTTCTTT. This codes for CAWITGRPIMEAFF.

Turning to this clone: Other nucleotide sequences from this sample produce the same CDR3. The chain employs TRBV30 and TRBJ1-2; 7 bases map to TRBD1. The CDR3 has 12 residues. J was trimmed by 7 bases and V by 1 base; bases with no gene match: 3. The V gene's germline CDR1 is GTSNPN and CDR2 SVGIG (reference sequence). CDR3 in DNA: TGTGCCTGGAGTGGACAGGGAGGTGGCTACACCTTC. It encodes CAWSGQGGGYTF.

This clone occurred a few times. The gene calls are TRBV25-1 and TRBJ2-2, with TRBD1 matching 9 bases. The CDR3 has 14 amino acids. Germline V gene lookup returns CDR1 MGHDK and CDR2 SYGVNS. V shed 5 bases, J shed 5 bases, and the junction held 3 bases outside the gene matches. The DNA for the CDR3 is TGTGCCAGCAGTCGGACAGGGGAAACCGGGGAGCTGTTTTTT. It translates to CASSRTGETGELFF.

This clone has just a few counts. The chain joins TRBV18 to TRBJ1-5; D remains unclear. The CDR3 sequence is 14 residues long. Deletions cut 6 bases from V and 1 base from J, with 10 bases between. Germline CDR1 KGHSH, CDR2 LQKENI. In DNA, the CDR3 is TGTGCCAGCTCGAGGGTTGCGAGCAATCAGCCCCAGCATTTT. Its protein is CASSRVASNQPQHF. Using reference TRBV18 and TRBJ1-5 for the parts outside the CDR3, the full variable domain is NAGVMQNPRHLVRRRGQEARLRCSPMKGHSHVYWYRQLPEEGLKFMVYLQKENIIDESGMPKERFSAEFPKEGPSILRIQQVVRGDSAAYFCASSRVASNQPQHFGDGTRLSIL.

The chain uses TRBV5-1 and TRBJ2-3; no clear D. The CDR3 consists of 11 residues. The V gene's germline CDR1 is SGHRS and CDR2 YFSETQ. Trimming left V 6 bases short and J 4 bases short, with 6 bases between. This CDR3 is CASKESDTQYF. The CDR3 nucleotides read TGCGCCAGCAAGGAGTCAGATACGCAGTATTTT.

V is TRBV7-9 and J is TRBJ2-3, with TRBD2 as a possible D gene (6 bases). Per germline, CDR1 SEHNR and CDR2 FQNEAQ (reference sequence). Trimming took off 5 bases at V and 0 bases at J, with 12 bases between the two ends. The length of the CDR3 is 15 residues. The CDR3 DNA follows: TGTGCCAGCAGCCAGACGGGGACTAGCACAGATACGCAGTATTTT. It translates to CASSQTGTSTDTQYF.

This clone was seen more than once but under ten times. The chain has TRBV2 and TRBJ2-7; D not resolved. Germline V gene data show CDR1 as SNHLY and CDR2 as FYNNEI. The CDR3 totals 14 residues. Trimming took off 2 bases at V and 3 bases at J, with 11 bases between the two ends. CDR3 sequence (DNA): TGTGCCAGCAGTGAATCGGTAGGGCTCTACGAGCAGTACTTC. The encoded protein is CASSESVGLYEQYF.

The rearrangement uses TRBV6-5 and TRBJ1-2; 7 bases match TRBD1. This CDR3 is 13 amino acids long. Germline-derived CDR1 and CDR2 are MNHEY and SVGAGI. V shed 5 bases, J shed 7 bases, and the junction held 7 bases outside the gene matches. For the CDR3, the DNA is TGTGCCAGCAGTCGACAGGGCATGAGTGGCTACACCTTC. The encoded protein is CASSRQGMSGYTF.

V and J are TRBV12-5 and TRBJ2-7, with TRBD1 matching over 7 bases. This CDR3 contains 13 residues. V trimming: 6 bases; J trimming: 5 bases; junction bases outside the gene matches: 7. Germline-derived CDR1 and CDR2 are LGHNT and FRNRAP. In nucleotides, the CDR3 is TGTGCTAGTGGCCGACAGGGTCTCCACGAGCAGTACTTC. As protein: CASGRQGLHEQYF.

This rearrangement joins TRBV9 to TRBJ2-3; D is undetermined. CDR3 length: 14 residues. Germline lookup yields CDR1 SGDLS and CDR2 YYNGEE. The V gene lost 5 bases and the J gene lost 2 bases, with 12 bases spanning the gap. The CDR3 protein is CASSGRSHTDTQYF. In DNA, the CDR3 is TGTGCCAGCAGTGGCAGGTCCCACACAGATACGCAGTATTTT.